This TCR beta chain is from a study of cytomegalovirus exposure and HLA in healthy donors. Study-level results: Excluded: some indistinguishable V segments such as TRBV6-2 and TRBV6-3. Reports credit the classifier with highly specific, highly sensitive diagnosis of cytomegalovirus status.

The CDR3 runs to 12 residues. Germline CDR1 reads LNHNV; CDR2 reads YYDKDF (reference sequence). V lost 0 bases, J lost 6 bases, and 4 bases lay in between. The study ran its PCR with 60 Vbeta and 13 Jbeta primers. Produced via immunoSEQ multiplex PCR; TCRdb's table is partial and in-frame only. The sample has under 100,000 clones, nearly 70% seen once. This clone has a single count. Its antigen is not known. Specimen: PBMCs. V is TRBV15 and J is TRBJ2-3; the D is unclear. The TCR was taken from a woman in her forties or fifties in good health and CMV-seropositive. The CDR3 DNA sequence: TGTGCCACCAGCAGAGACGGGGATACGCAGTATTTT. The encoded protein is CATSRDGDTQYF.